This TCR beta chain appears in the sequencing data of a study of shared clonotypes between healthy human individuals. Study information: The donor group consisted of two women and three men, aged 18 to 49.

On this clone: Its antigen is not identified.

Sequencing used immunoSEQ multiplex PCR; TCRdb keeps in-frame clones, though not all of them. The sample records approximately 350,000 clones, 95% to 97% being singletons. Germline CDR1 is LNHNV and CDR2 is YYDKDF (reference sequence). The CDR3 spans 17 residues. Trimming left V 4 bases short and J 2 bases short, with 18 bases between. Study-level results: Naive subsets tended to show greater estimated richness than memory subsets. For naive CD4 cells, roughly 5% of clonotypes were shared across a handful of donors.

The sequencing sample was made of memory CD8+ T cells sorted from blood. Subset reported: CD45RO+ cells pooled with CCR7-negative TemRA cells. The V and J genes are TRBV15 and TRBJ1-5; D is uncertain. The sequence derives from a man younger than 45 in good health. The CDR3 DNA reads TGTGCCACCAGCACTCCTCGGGAGGGAGTGGGCAATCAGCCCCAGCATTTT. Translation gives CATSTPREGVGNQPQHF.